This T cell receptor (beta chain) is drawn from a study of blood T cell repertoires in COVID-19. Study in general: The study drew acute and convalescent COVID-19 samples from the United States, Italy and Spain.

This clone showed up many times. Using immunoSEQ multiplex PCR, the repertoire was profiled, and TCRdb retains in-frame clones only, with some absent. The table has 85,000 to 95,000 clones, around nine tenths seen once. V gave up 6 bases and J gave up 0 bases, with 9 bases separating them. This CDR3 comprises 14 residues. Per the germline V gene, CDR1 is MGHDK and CDR2 is SYGVNS. The V gene is TRBV25-1, the J gene TRBJ2-1; TRBD2 is a possible D gene (6 bases). The sequenced material came from peripheral blood. The receptor was derived from a man aged 55-75 years with COVID-19, enrolled during active disease. CDR3 in amino acids: CASRQGGSYNEQFF. As DNA, the CDR3 is TGTGCCAGCAGGCAGGGAGGCTCCTACAATGAGCAGTTCTTC.